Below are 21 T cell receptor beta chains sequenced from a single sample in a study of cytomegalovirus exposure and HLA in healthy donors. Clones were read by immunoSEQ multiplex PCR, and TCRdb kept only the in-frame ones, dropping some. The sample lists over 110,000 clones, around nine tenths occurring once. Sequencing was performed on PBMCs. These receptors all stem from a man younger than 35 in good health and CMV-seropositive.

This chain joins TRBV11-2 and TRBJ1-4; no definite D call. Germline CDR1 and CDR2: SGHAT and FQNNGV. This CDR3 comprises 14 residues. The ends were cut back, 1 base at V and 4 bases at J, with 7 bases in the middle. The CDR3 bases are TGTGCCAGCAGCTTAGGCAGGCATAATGAAAAACTGTTTTTT. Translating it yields CASSLGRHNEKLFF.

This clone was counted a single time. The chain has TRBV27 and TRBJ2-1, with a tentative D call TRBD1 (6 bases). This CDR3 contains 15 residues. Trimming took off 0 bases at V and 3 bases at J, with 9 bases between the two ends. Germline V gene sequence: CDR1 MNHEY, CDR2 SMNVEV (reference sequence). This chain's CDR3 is CASSLSRTDYNEQFF. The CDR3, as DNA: TGTGCCAGCAGTTTATCACGGACAGACTACAATGAGCAGTTCTTC.

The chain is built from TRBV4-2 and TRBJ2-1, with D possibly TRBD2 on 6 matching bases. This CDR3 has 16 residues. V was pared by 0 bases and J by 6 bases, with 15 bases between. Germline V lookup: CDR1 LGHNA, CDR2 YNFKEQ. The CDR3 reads CASSQDGTGLANEQFF. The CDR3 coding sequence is TGTGCCAGCAGCCAAGATGGGACGGGACTGGCCAATGAGCAGTTCTTC.

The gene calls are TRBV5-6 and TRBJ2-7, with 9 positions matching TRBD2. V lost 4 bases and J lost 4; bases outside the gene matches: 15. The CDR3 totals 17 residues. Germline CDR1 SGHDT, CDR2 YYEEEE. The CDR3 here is CASSMGAAGLAAYEQYF. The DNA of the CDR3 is TGTGCCAGCAGCATGGGGGCCGCGGGACTAGCAGCTTACGAGCAGTACTTC.

CDR3 in amino acids: CASSTPNEKLFF. The CDR3 DNA is TGTGCCAGCAGTACACCTAATGAAAAACTGTTTTTT. The chain uses TRBV6-6 and TRBJ1-4; the D is unclear. Germline CDR1 reads MNHNY; CDR2 reads SVGAGI (reference sequence). The V gene lost 5 bases and the J gene lost 3 bases, with 4 bases spanning the gap. The CDR3 extends over 12 amino acids.

CDR3 DNA: TGTGCCAGCAGTCGAGGGTTAGACGTAGAGACCCAGTACTTC. It is translated as CASSRGLDVETQYF. The genes are TRBV25-1 and TRBJ2-5, with D tentatively TRBD2 (5 bases). This CDR3 has 14 residues. V shed 5 bases and J shed 4 bases, with 14 bases lying between them. Per the germline V gene, CDR1 is MGHDK and CDR2 is SYGVNS.

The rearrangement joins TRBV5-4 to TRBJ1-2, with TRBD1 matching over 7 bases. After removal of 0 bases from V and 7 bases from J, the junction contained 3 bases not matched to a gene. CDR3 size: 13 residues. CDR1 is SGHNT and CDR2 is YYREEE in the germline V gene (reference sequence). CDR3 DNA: TGTGCCAGCAGCTTGGTGGACAGGCCTGGCTACACCTTC. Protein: CASSLVDRPGYTF.

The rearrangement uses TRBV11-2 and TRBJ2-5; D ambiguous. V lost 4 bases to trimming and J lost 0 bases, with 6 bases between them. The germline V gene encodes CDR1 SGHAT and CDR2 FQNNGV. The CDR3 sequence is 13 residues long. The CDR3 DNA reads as TGTGCCAGCAGCTCCTCTCACCAAGAGACCCAGTACTTC. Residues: CASSSSHQETQYF. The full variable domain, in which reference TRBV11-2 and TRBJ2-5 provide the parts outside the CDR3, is EAGVAQSPRYKIIEKRQSVAFWCNPISGHATLYWYQQILGQGPKLLIQFQNNGVVDDSQLPKDRFSAERLKGVDSTLKIQPAKLEDSAVYLCASSSSHQETQYFGPGTRLLVL.

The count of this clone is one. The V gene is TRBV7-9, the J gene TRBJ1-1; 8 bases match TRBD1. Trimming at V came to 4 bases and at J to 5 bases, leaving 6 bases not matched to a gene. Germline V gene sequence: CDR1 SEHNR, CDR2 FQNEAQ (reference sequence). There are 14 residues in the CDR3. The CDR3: CASSSGQGDTEAFF. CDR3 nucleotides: TGTGCCAGCAGCTCCGGACAGGGAGATACTGAAGCTTTCTTT. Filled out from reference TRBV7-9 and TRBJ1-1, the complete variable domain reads DTGVSQNPRHKITKRGQNVTFRCDPISEHNRLYWYRQTLGQGPEFLTYFQNEAQLEKSRLLSDRFSAERPKGSFSTLEIQRTEQGDSAMYLCASSSGQGDTEAFFGQGTRLTVV.

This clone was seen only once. The CDR3 DNA reads as TGTGCCAGCGGGAGCCATGAGCAGTTCTTC. Translating it yields CASGSHEQFF. The chain has TRBV19 and TRBJ2-1, with D possibly matching TRBD2 (6 bases). Deletions cut 9 bases from V and 8 bases from J, with 8 bases between. The CDR3 extends over 10 amino acids. Germline V lookup: CDR1 LNHDA, CDR2 SQIVND (reference sequence).

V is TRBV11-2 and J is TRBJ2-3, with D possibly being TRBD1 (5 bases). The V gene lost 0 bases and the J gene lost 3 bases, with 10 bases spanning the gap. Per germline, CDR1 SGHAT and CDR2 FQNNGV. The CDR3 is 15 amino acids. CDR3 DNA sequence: TGTGCCAGCAGCTTAGATAGTGCAGGGACAGATACGCAGTATTTT. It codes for CASSLDSAGTDTQYF.

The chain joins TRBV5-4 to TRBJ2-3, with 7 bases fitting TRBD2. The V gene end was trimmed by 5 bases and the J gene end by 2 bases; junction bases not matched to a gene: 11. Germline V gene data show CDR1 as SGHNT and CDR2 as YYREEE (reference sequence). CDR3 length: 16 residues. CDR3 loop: CASRPVVAGDTDTQYF. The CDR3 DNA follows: TGTGCCAGCAGACCGGTGGTTGCGGGGGACACAGATACGCAGTATTTT. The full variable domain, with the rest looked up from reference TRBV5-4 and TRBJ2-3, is ETGVTQSPTHLIKTRGQQVTLRCSSQSGHNTVSWYQQALGQGPQFIFQYYREEENGRGNFPPRFSGLQFPNYSSELNVNALELDDSALYLCASRPVVAGDTDTQYFGPGTRLTVL.

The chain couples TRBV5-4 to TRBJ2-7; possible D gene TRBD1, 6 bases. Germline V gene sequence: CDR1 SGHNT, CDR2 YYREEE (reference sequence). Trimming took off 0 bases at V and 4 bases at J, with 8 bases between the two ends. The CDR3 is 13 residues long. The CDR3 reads CASSLARGYEQYF. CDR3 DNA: TGTGCCAGCAGCTTGGCCAGGGGATACGAGCAGTACTTC.

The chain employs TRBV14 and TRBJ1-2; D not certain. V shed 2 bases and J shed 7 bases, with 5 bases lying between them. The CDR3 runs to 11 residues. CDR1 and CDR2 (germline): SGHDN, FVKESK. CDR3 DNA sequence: TGTGCCAGCAGCCAACGGGGTGGCTACACCTTC. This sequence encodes CASSQRGGYTF.

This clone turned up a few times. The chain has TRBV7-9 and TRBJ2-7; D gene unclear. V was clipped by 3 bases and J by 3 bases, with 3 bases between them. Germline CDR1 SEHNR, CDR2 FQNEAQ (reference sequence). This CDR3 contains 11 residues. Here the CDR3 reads CASSFSYEQYF. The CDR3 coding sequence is TGTGCCAGCAGCTTTAGCTACGAGCAGTACTTC.

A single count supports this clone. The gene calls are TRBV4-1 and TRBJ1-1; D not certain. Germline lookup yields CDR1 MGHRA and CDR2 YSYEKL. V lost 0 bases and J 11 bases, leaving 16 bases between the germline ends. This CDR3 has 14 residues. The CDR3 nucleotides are TGCGCCAGCAGCCAAGATTCGTCAGTTTTGTCGGCTTTCTTT. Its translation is CASSQDSSVLSAFF.

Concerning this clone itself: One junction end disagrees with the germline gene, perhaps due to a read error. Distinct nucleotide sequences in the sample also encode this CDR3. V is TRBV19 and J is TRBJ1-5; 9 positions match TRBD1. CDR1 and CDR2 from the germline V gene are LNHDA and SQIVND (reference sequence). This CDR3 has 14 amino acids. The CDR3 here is CASSKGGYPGQGFF. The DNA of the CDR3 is TGTGCCAGTAGTAAAGGAGGCTATCCGGGACAGGGTTTTTTT. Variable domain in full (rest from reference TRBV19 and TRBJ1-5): DGGITQSPKYLFRKEGQNVTLSCEQNLNHDAMYWYRQDPGQGLRLIYYSQIVNDFQKGDIAEGYSVSREKKESFPLTVTSAQKNPTAFYLCASSKGGYPGQGFFGDGTRLSIL.

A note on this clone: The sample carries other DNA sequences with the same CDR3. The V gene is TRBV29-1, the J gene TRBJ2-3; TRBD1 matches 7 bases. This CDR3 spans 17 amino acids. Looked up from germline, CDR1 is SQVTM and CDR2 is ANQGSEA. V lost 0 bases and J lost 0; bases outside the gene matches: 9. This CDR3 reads CSVEDFSGQESTDTQYF. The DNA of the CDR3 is TGCAGCGTTGAAGACTTCTCCGGACAGGAGAGCACAGATACGCAGTATTTT.

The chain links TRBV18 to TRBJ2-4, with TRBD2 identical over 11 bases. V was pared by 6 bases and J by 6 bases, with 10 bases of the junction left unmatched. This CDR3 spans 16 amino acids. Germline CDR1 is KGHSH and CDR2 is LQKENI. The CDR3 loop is CASSPRLAGTGNIQYF. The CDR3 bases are TGTGCCAGCTCCCCGAGACTAGCGGGGACGGGAAACATTCAGTACTTC.

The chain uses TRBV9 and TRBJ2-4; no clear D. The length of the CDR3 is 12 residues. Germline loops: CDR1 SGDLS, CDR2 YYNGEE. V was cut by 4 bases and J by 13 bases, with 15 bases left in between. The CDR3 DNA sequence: TGTGCCAGCAGCTCACCCTTCGGAGTCCAGTACTTC. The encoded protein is CASSSPFGVQYF.

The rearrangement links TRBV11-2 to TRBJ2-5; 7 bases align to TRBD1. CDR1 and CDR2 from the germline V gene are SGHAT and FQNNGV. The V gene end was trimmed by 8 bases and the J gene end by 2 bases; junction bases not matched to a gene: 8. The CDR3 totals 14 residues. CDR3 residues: CASGRTGRQETQYF. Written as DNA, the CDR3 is TGTGCCAGCGGAAGGACAGGCCGGCAAGAGACCCAGTACTTC.